The rows below give T cell receptor beta chains drawn from one sample of a study of OX40 agonist ivuxolimab in advanced cancers. The repertoire was sequenced with immunoSEQ multiplex PCR; TCRdb's copy has only in-frame clones and lacks some. The sample holds fewer than 70,000 clones, roughly nine tenths seen once. Sequenced material: CD4+ or CD8+ T cells sorted from blood, taken in a trial of the OX40 agonist ivuxolimab. The receptors shown here come from an adult with an advanced solid tumor such as melanoma, head and neck, liver or kidney cancer. CDR3s include the opening cysteine and the closing phenylalanine or tryptophan. The D gene is left open where the match is weak.

D gene,V gene,J gene,CDR3 protein,CDR3 DNA
NA,TRBV11-2,TRBJ1-4,CASRKAGDPWENEKLFF,TGTGCCAGCAGGAAAGCGGGGGACCCTTGGGAGAATGAAAAACTGTTTTTT
NA,TRBV20-1,TRBJ1-1,CSALGDTEAFF,TGCAGTGCCCTAGGGGACACTGAAGCTTTCTTT
NA,TRBV2,TRBJ1-5,CASSETRGRGPQHF,TGTGCCAGCAGTGAAACCAGGGGCAGGGGGCCCCAGCATTTT
TRBD2,TRBV6-1,TRBJ2-1,CASRGLAVPNEQFF,TGTGCCAGCAGGGGACTAGCGGTACCTAATGAGCAGTTCTTC
NA,TRBV18,TRBJ2-7,CASSAVGTGTSASSYEQYF,TGTGCCAGCTCAGCAGTGGGGACAGGGACTAGCGCCAGCTCCTACGAGCAGTACTTC
NA,TRBV6-5,TRBJ1-1,CASSFDRGGTEAFF,TGTGCCAGCAGTTTCGACAGAGGCGGAACTGAAGCTTTCTTT
NA,TRBV28,TRBJ1-2,CASSFGRANYGYTF,TGTGCCAGCAGTTTTGGCAGAGCTAACTATGGCTACACCTTC
NA,TRBV5-6,TRBJ2-1,CASSFGGYNEQFF,TGTGCCAGCAGCTTCGGCGGCTACAATGAGCAGTTCTTC
TRBD1,TRBV18,TRBJ1-1,CASSPQTGGEAFF,TGTGCCAGCTCACCCCAGACAGGGGGAGAAGCTTTCTTT
TRBD2,TRBV6-1,TRBJ2-1,CASSERASGSLYNEQFF,TGTGCCAGCAGTGAAAGGGCTAGCGGGAGTCTCTACAATGAGCAGTTCTTC